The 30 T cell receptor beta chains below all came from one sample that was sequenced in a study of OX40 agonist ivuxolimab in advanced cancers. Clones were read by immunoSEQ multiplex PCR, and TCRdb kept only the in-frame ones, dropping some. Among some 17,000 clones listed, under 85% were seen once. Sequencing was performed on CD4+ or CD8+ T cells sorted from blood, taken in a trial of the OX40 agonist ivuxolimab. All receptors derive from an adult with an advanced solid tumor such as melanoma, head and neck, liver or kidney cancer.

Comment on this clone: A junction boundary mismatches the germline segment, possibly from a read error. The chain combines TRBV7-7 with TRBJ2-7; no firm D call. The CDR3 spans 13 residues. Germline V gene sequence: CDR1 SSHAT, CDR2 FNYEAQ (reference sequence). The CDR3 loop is CASSIDGSYEQYF. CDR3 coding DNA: TGTGCTAGCAGCATTGACGGTAGCTACGAGCAGTACTTC. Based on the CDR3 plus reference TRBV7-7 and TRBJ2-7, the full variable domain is GAGVSQSPRYKVTKRGQDVTLRCDPISSHATLYWYQQALGQGPEFLTYFNYEAQPDKSGLPSDRFSAERPEGSISTLTIQRTEQRDSAMYRCASSIDGSYEQYFGPGTRLTVT.

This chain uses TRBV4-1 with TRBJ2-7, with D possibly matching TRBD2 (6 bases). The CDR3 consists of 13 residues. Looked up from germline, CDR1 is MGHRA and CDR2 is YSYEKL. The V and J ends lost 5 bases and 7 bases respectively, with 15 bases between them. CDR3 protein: CASSKTGRGEQYF. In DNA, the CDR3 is TGCGCCAGCAGCAAAACCGGTCGGGGGGAGCAGTACTTC.

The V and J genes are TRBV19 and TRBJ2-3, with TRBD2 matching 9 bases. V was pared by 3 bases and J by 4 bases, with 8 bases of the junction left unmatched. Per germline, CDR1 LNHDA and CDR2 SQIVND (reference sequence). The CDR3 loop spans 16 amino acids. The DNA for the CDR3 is TGTGCCAGTAGTATGAGGAGGCTAGCGGGATCAGATACGCAGTATTTT. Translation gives CASSMRRLAGSDTQYF.

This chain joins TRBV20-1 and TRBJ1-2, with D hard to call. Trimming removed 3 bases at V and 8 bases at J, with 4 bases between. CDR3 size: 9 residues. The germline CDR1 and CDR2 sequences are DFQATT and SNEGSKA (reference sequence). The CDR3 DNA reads TGCAGTGCTAGTGGAGGCTACACCTTC. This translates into CSASGGYTF.

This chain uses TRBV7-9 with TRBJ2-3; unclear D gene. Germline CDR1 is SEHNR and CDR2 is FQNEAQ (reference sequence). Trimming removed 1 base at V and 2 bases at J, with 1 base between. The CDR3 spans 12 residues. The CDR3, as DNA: TGTGCCAGCAGCTTAGACACAGATACGCAGTATTTT. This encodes CASSLDTDTQYF.

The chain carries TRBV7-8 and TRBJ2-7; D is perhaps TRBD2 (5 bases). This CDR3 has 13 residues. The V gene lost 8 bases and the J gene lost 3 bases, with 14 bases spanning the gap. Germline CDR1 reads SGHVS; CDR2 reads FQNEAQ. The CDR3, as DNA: TGTGCCAGCGGGGTTGGGAGTTACTACGAGCAGTACTTC. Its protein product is CASGVGSYYEQYF.

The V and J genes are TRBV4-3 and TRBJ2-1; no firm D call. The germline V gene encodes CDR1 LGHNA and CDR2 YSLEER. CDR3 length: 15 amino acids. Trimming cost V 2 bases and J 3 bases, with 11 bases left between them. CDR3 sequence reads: CASSQSSENYNEQFF. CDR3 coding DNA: TGCGCCAGCAGCCAAAGTAGTGAAAACTACAATGAGCAGTTCTTC.

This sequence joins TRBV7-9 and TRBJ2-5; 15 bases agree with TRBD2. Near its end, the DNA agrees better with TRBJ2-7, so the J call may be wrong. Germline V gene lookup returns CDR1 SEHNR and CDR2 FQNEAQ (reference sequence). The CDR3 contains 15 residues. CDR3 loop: CASSLWTSGRDEQYF. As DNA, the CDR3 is TGTGCCAGCAGCTTGTGGACTAGCGGGAGGGACGAGCAGTACTTC.

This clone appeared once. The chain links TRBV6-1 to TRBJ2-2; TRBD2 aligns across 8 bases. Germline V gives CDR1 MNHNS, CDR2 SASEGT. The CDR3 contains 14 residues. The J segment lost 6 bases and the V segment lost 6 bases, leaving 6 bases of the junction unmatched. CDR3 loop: CASRGLAGSGELFF. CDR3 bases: TGTGCCAGCAGGGGGCTAGCGGGTTCCGGGGAGCTGTTTTTT.

The CDR3 loop is CASSVGGRLADTQYF. Written as DNA, the CDR3 is TGTGCCAGCAGTGTGGGCGGGAGGTTGGCGGATACGCAGTATTTT. V is TRBV2 and J is TRBJ2-3; 8 positions agree with TRBD2. Trimming took 4 bases from V and 6 from J; bases not matched to a gene: 9. Germline V gene data show CDR1 as SNHLY and CDR2 as FYNNEI. CDR3 length equals 15 residues.

Written as DNA, the CDR3 is TGCGCCAGCAGCCAGTCTAGCGGGGTCTACAATGAGCAGTTCTTC. Encoded protein: CASSQSSGVYNEQFF. This sequence joins TRBV4-1 and TRBJ2-1; 9 positions match TRBD2. Germline CDR1 reads MGHRA; CDR2 reads YSYEKL. The CDR3 is made up of 15 amino acids. Trimming at V came to 3 bases and at J to 3 bases, leaving 3 bases not matched to a gene.

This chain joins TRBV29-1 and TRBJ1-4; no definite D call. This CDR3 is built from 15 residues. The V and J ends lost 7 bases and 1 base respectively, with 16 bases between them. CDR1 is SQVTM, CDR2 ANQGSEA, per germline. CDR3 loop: CSARAGVGTNEKLFF. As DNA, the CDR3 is TGCAGCGCCAGAGCCGGTGTGGGAACTAATGAAAAACTGTTTTTT.

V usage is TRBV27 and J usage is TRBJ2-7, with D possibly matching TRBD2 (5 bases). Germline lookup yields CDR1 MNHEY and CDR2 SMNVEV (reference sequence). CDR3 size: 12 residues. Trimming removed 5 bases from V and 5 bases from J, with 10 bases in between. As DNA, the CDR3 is TGTGCCAGCAGTCTCCCCGGGAACGAGCAGTACTTC. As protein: CASSLPGNEQYF.

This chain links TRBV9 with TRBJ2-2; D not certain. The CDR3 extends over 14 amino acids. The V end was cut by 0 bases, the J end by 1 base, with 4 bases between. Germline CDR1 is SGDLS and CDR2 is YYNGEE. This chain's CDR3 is CASSVAQNTGELFF. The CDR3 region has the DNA TGTGCCAGCAGCGTAGCTCAGAACACCGGGGAGCTGTTTTTT.

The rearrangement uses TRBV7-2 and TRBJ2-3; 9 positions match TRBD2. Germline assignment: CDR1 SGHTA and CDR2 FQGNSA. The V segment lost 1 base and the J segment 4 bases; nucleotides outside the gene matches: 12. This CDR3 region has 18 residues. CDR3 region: CASSLVVSAGGPADTQYF. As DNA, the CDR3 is TGTGCCAGCAGCTTAGTCGTTTCGGCGGGAGGGCCCGCAGATACGCAGTATTTT. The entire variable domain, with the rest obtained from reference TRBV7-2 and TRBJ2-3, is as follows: GAGVSQSPSNKVTEKGKDVELRCDPISGHTALYWYRQSLGQGLEFLIYFQGNSAPDKSGLPSDRFSAERTGGSVSTLTIQRTQQEDSAVYLCASSLVVSAGGPADTQYFGPGTRLTVL.

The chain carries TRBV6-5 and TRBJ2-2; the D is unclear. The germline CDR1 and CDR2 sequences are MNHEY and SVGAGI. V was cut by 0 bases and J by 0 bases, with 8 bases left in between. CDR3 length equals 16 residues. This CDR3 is CASSYSSPTNTGELFF. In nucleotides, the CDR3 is TGTGCCAGCAGTTACTCATCACCCACGAACACCGGGGAGCTGTTTTTT.

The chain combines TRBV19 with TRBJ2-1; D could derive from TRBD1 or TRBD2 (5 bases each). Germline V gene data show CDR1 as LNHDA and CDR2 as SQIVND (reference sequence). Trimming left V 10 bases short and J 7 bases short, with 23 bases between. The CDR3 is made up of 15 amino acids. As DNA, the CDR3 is TGTGCCACCCAAGAGGGGACCGCGAAAAAAAATGAGCAGTTCTTC. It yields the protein CATQEGTAKKNEQFF.

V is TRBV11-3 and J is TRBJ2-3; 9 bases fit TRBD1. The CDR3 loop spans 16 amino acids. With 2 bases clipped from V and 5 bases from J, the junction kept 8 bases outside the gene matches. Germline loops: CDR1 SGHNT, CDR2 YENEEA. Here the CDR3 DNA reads TGTGCCAGCAGCTTACGAGGGACAGGGAGTGGAGATACGCAGTATTTT. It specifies CASSLRGTGSGDTQYF.

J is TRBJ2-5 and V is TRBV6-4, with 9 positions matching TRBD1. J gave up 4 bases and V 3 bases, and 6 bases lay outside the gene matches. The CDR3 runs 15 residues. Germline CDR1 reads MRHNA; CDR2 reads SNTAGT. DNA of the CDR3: TGTGCCAGCAGTGAAGGGACAGGGTCCGGAGAGACCCAGTACTTC. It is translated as CASSEGTGSGETQYF.

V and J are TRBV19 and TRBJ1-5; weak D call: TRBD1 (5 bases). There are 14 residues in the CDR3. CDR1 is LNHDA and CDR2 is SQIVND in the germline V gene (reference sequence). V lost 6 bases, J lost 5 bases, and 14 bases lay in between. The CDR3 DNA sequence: TGTGCCAGTAGCCTTTGGGTGGGGGATCAGCCCCAGCATTTT. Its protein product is CASSLWVGDQPQHF. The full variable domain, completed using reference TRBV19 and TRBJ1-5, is DGGITQSPKYLFRKEGQNVTLSCEQNLNHDAMYWYRQDPGQGLRLIYYSQIVNDFQKGDIAEGYSVSREKKESFPLTVTSAQKNPTAFYLCASSLWVGDQPQHFGDGTRLSIL.

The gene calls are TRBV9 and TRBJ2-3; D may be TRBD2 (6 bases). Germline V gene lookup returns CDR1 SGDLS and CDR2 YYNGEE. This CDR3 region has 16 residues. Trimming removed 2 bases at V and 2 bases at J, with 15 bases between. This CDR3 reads CASSVFGELATDTQYF. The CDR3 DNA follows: TGTGCCAGCAGCGTTTTCGGCGAACTAGCCACAGATACGCAGTATTTT.

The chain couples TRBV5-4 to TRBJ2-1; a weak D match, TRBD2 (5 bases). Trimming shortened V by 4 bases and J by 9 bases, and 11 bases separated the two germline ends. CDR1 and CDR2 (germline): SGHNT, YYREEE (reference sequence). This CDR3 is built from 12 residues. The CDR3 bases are TGTGCCAGCAGCCCTCATGAGGGTGAGCAGTTCTTC. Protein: CASSPHEGEQFF.

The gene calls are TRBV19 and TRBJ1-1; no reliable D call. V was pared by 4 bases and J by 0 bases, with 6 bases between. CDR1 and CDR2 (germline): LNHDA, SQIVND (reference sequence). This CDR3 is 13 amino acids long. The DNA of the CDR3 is TGTGCCAGTAGTACCTCTATGAACACTGAAGCTTTCTTT. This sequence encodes CASSTSMNTEAFF.

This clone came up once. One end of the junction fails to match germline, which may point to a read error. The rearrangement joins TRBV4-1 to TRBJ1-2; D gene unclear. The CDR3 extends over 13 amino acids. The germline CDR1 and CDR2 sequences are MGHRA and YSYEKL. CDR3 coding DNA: TGCGTCAGCAGCCAGGAAGGTAACTATGGCTACACCTTC. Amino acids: CVSSQEGNYGYTF.

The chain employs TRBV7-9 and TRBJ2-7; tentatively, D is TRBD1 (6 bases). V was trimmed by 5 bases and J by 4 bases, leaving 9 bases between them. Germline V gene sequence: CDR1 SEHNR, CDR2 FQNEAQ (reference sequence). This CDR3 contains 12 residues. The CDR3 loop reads CASSQQGYEQYF. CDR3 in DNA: TGTGCCAGCAGCCAACAGGGATACGAGCAGTACTTC.

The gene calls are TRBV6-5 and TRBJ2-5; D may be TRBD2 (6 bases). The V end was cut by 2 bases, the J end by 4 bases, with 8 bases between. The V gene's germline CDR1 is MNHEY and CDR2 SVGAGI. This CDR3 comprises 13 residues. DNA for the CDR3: TGTGCCAGCAGTTACGGAGCGGGAGAGACCCAGTACTTC. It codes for CASSYGAGETQYF.

CDR3 region: CASSLYSAREQYF. CDR3 bases: TGTGCCAGCAGTTTATACAGCGCCCGCGAGCAGTACTTC. The J gene is TRBJ2-7, the V gene TRBV28; D is ambiguous. The CDR3 sequence is 13 residues long. Germline V gives CDR1 MDHEN, CDR2 SYDVKM. The ends were cut back, 1 base at V and 6 bases at J, with 10 bases in the middle. The whole variable domain, filled in from reference TRBV28 and TRBJ2-7, reads DVKVTQSSRYLVKRTGEKVFLECVQDMDHENMFWYRQDPGLGLRLIYFSYDVKMKEKGDIPEGYSVSREKKERFSLILESASTNQTSMYLCASSLYSAREQYFGPGTRLTVT.

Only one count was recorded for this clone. The CDR3 loop is CASSSSGNRYEQYF. CDR3 bases: TGTGCCAGCAGCTCTTCAGGGAATCGCTACGAGCAGTACTTC. The chain joins TRBV11-1 to TRBJ2-7; D is perhaps TRBD1 (5 bases). From germline, CDR1 is SGHAT and CDR2 FQDESV (reference sequence). The germline V and J ends were trimmed by 4 bases and 3 bases, with 13 bases remaining between them. The CDR3 extends over 14 amino acids.

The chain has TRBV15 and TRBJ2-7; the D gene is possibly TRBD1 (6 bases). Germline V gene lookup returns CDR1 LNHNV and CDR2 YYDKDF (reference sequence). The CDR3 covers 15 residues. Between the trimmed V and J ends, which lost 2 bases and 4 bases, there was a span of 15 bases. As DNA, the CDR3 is TGTGCCACCAGCAGATCCCCGACAGGACCGTACGAGCAGTACTTC. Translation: CATSRSPTGPYEQYF.

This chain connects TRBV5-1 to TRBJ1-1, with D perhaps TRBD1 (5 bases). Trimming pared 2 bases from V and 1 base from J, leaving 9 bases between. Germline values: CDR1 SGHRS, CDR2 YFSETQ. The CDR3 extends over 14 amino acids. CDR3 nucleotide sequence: TGCGCCAGCAGCTTCCGAGGGACGAACACTGAAGCTTTCTTT. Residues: CASSFRGTNTEAFF. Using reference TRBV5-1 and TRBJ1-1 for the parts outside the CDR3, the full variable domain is KAGVTQTPRYLIKTRGQQVTLSCSPISGHRSVSWYQQTPGQGLQFLFEYFSETQRNKGNFPGRFSGRQFSNSRSEMNVSTLELGDSALYLCASSFRGTNTEAFFGQGTRLTVV.